By share of the sample, the clone carrying this T cell receptor (beta chain) is medium-sized. The antigen remains unidentified. The record originates from a study of pediatric ulcerative colitis. Whole-study results and caveats: Clonal expansions reduced rectal repertoire diversity in acute severe colitis.

The rectum was sampled with one to two pinch biopsies at colonoscopy. Data came from immunoSEQ multiplex PCR; TCRdb stores just in-frame clones and leaves some out. The table shows more than 15,000 clones, with about 76% occurring only once. Trimming removed 6 bases at V and 1 base at J, with 10 bases between. The germline V gene encodes CDR1 SNHLY and CDR2 FYNNEI. The CDR3 is 14 amino acids. This clonotype originated in a girl aged 10 to 17 with moderate ulcerative colitis. The V gene is TRBV2, the J gene TRBJ1-5, with no clear D. Specimen: gut tissue. CDR3 in amino acids: CASRHRTSNQPQHF. Written as DNA, the CDR3 is TGTGCCAGCAGGCACAGAACCAGCAATCAGCCCCAGCATTTT.